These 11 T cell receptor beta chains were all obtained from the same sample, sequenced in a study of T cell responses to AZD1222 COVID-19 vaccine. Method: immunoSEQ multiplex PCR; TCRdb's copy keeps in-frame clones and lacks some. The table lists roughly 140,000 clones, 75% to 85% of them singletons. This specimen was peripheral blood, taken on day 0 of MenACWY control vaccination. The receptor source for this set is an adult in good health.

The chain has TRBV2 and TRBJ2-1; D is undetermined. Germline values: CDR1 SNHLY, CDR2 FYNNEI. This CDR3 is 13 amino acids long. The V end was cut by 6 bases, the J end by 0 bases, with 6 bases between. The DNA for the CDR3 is TGTGCCAGCAGAAATGCCTCCTACAATGAGCAGTTCTTC. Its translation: CASRNASYNEQFF.

The CDR3: CAIHRGNYGYTF. CDR3 in DNA: TGTGCCATCCACAGGGGAAACTATGGCTACACCTTC. The V call is TRBV28, the J call TRBJ1-2, with 7 bases aligning to TRBD1. Germline V gene sequence: CDR1 MDHEN, CDR2 SYDVKM. This CDR3 has 12 residues. Unmatched junction bases numbered 4, after V lost 10 bases and J lost 2 bases.

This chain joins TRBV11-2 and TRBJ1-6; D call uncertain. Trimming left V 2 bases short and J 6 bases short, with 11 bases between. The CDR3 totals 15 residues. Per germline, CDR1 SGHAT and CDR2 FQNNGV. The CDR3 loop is CASSLRRSGNSPLHF. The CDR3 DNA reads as TGTGCCAGCAGCTTACGCCGCTCGGGTAATTCACCCCTCCACTTT.

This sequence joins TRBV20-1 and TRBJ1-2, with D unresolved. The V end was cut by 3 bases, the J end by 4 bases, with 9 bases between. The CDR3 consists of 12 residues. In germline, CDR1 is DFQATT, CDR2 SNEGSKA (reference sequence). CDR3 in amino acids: CSASMEIYGYTF. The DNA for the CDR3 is TGCAGTGCTAGTATGGAGATCTATGGCTACACCTTC.

CDR3 sequence reads: CASSLDIYYGYTF. CDR3 DNA sequence: TGTGCCAGCAGCTTAGACATCTACTATGGCTACACCTTC. J is TRBJ1-2 and V is TRBV11-2; the D is unclear. V lost 0 bases and J 3 bases, leaving 5 bases between the germline ends. The length of the CDR3 is 13 residues. The germline V gene encodes CDR1 SGHAT and CDR2 FQNNGV.

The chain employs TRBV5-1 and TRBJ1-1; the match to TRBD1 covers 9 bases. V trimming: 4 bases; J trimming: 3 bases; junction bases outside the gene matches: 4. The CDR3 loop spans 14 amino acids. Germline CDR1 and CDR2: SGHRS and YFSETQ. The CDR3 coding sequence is TGCGCCAGCAGCCCGGGGGACAGGGACACTGAAGCTTTCTTT. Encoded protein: CASSPGDRDTEAFF.

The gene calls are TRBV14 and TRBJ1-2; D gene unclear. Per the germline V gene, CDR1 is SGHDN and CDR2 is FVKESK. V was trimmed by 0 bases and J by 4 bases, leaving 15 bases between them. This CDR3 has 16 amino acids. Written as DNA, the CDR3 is TGTGCCAGCAGCCAAGATCGGAGGCAGCCGGGCTATGGCTACACCTTC. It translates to CASSQDRRQPGYGYTF.

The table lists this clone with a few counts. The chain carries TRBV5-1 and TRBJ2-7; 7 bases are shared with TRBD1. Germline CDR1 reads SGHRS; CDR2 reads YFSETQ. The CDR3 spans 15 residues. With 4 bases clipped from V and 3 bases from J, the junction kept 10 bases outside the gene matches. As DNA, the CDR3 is TGCGCCAGCAGCCAGGCCGGGACAGACATCTACGAGCAGTACTTC. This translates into CASSQAGTDIYEQYF.

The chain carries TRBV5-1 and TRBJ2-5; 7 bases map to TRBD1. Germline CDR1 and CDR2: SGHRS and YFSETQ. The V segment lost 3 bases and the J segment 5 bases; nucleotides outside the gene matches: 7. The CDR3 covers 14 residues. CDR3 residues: CASSSQGSPETQYF. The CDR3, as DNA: TGCGCCAGCAGCTCACAGGGGTCCCCGGAGACCCAGTACTTC.

CDR3 bases: TGCGCCAGCACCCCCGCGGGACAGGGGGGCACTGAAGCTTTCTTT. Residues: CASTPAGQGGTEAFF. The chain recombines TRBV5-1 with TRBJ1-1; 11 nucleotides match TRBD1. Germline-derived CDR1 and CDR2 are SGHRS and YFSETQ. The ends lost 6 bases at V and 4 bases at J; junction bases unmatched: 8. The CDR3 extends over 15 amino acids. Based on the CDR3 plus reference TRBV5-1 and TRBJ1-1, the full variable domain is KAGVTQTPRYLIKTRGQQVTLSCSPISGHRSVSWYQQTPGQGLQFLFEYFSETQRNKGNFPGRFSGRQFSNSRSEMNVSTLELGDSALYLCASTPAGQGGTEAFFGQGTRLTVV.

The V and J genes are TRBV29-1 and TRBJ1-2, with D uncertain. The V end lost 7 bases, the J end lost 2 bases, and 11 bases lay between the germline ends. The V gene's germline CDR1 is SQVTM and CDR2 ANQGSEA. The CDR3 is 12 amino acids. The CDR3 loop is CSGQIRNYGYTF. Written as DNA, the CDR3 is TGCAGCGGTCAGATTAGGAACTATGGCTACACCTTC.